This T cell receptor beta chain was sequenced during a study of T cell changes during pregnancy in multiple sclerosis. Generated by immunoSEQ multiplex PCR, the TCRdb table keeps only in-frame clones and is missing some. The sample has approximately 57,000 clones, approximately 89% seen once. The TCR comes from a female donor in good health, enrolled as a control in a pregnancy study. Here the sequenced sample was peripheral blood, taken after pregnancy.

DNA for the CDR3: TGTGCCAGCAGCTCGGCGGGCGGGCCGGGGACAGATACGCAGTATTTT. This encodes CASSSAGGPGTDTQYF. The V and J genes are TRBV5-4 and TRBJ2-3, with a weak D call TRBD2 (5 bases). The CDR3 extends over 16 amino acids. V gave up 3 bases and J gave up 3 bases, with 17 bases separating them. The germline V gene has CDR1 SGHNT and CDR2 YYREEE (reference sequence).